This T cell receptor (beta chain) was obtained from a study of T cell repertoires in cytomegalovirus infection. Study in general: Based on public TCR beta signatures, there were indications of CMV infection and of a matching HLA type. Study results and limitations: HLA-C-restricted CMV clonotypes gave the most frequent clonotype in two of eight donors. Cumulative public TCR beta family frequency identified CMV carriers with the relevant HLA.

A single record per CDR3 protein comes from TCRdb applying MiXCR to the reads. Among about 250,000 distinct CDR3 sequences listed, 9% to 15% were seen once. As to this clonotype: Its matching antigen is unknown.

V was trimmed by 3 bases and J by 6 bases, leaving 11 bases between them. The CDR3 consists of 13 residues. Germline values: CDR1 SQVTM, CDR2 ANQGSEA. Source material: PBMCs. The V and J genes are TRBV29-1 and TRBJ2-2; D possibly uses TRBD1 or TRBD2 (5 bases each). The clonotype comes from a human donor in good health (CMV status not recorded). Some clones in this sample may be carry-over from other donors' samples. CDR3 coding DNA: TGCAGCGTTGACCATAGAGGGGCCGGGGAGCTGTTTTTT. This translates into CSVDHRGAGELFF.